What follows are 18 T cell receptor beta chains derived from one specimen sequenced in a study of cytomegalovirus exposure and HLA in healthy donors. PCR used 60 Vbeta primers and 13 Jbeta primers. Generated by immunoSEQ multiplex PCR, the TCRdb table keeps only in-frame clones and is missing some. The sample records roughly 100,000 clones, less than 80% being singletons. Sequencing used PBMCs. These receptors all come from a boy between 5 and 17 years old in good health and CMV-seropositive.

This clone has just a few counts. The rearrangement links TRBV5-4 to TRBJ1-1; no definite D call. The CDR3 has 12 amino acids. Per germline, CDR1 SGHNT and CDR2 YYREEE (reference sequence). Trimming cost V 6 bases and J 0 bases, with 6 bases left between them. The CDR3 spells CASNAVNTEAFF. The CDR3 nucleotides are TGTGCCAGCAACGCGGTGAACACTGAAGCTTTCTTT.

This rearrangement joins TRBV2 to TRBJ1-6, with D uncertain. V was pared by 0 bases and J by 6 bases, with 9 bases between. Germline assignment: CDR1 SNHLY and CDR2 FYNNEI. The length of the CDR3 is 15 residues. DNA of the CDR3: TGTGCCAGCAGTGAAGCAACGGGAATTAATTCACCCCTCCACTTT. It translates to CASSEATGINSPLHF. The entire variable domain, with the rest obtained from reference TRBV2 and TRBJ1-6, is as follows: EPEVTQTPSHQVTQMGQEVILRCVPISNHLYFYWYRQILGQKVEFLVSFYNNEISEKSEIFDDQFSVERPDGSNFTLKIRSTKLEDSAMYFCASSEATGINSPLHFGNGTRLTVT.

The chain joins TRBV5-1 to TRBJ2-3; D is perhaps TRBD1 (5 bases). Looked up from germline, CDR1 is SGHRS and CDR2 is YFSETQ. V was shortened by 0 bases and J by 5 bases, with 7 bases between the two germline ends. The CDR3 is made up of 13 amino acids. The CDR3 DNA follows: TGCGCCAGCAGCTTGGGGGGCTTAGATACGCAGTATTTT. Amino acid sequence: CASSLGGLDTQYF.

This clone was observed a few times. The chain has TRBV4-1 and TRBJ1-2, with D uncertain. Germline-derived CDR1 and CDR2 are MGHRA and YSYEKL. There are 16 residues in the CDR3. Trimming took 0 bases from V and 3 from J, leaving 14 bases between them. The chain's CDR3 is CASSQDSNSPHYGYTF. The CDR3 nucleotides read TGCGCCAGCAGCCAAGACTCTAATTCCCCTCACTATGGCTACACCTTC.

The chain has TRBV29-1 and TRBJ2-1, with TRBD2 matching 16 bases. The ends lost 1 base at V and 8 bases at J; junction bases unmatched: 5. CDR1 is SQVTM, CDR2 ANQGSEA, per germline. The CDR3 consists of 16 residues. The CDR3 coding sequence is TGCAGCGTTGAAGTGTCCGGGACTAGCGGGAGGGATGAGCAGTTCTTC. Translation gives CSVEVSGTSGRDEQFF.

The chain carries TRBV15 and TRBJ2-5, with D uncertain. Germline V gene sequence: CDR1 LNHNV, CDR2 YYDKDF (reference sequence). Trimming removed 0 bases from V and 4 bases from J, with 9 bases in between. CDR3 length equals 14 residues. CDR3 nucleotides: TGTGCCACCAGCAGAGATCAACGAGCAGAGACCCAGTACTTC. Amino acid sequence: CATSRDQRAETQYF.

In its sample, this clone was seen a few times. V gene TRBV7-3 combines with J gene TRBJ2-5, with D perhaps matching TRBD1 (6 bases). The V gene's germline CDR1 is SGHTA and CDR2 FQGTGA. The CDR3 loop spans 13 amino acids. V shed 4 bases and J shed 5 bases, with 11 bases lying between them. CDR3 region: CASSSQGSETQYF. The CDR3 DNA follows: TGTGCCAGCAGCTCGCAGGGGTCCGAGACCCAGTACTTC.

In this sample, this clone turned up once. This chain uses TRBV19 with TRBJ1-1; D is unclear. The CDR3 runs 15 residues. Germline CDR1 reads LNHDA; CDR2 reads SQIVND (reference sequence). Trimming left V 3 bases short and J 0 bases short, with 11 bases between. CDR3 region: CASSIGFGMNTEAFF. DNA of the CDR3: TGTGCCAGTAGTATTGGTTTCGGGATGAACACTGAAGCTTTCTTT.

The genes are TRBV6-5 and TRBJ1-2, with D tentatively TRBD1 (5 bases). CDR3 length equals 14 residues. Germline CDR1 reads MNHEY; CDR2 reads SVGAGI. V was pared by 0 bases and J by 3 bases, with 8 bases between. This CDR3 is CASSYSAGYYGYTF. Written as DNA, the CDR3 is TGTGCCAGCAGTTACTCGGCAGGGTACTATGGCTACACCTTC.

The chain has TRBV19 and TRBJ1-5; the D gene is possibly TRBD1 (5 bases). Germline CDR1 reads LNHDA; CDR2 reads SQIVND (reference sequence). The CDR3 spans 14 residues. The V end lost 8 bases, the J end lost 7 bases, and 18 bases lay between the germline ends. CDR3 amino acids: CASGGTQYTQPQHF. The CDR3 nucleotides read TGTGCCAGTGGGGGGACCCAGTATACGCAGCCCCAGCATTTT.

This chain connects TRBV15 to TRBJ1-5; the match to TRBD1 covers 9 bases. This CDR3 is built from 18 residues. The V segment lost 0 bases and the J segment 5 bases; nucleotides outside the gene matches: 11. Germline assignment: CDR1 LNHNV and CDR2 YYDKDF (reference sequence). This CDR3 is CATSRDLNWDRDHQPQHF. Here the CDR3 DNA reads TGTGCCACCAGCAGAGATCTTAATTGGGACAGGGACCATCAGCCCCAGCATTTT.

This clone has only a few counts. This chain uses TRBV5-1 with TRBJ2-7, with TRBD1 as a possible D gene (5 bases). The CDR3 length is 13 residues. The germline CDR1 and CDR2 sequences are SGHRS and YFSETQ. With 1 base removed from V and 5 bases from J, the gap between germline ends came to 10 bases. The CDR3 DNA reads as TGCGCCAGCAGCTTGTCAGGGTTCAACGAGCAGTACTTC. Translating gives CASSLSGFNEQYF.

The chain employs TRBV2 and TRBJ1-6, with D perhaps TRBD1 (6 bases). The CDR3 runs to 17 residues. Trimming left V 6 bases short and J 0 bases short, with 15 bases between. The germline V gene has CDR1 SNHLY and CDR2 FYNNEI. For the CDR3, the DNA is TGTGCCAGCAGAGGCAGGGGTGGTCTCTCCTATAATTCACCCCTCCACTTT. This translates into CASRGRGGLSYNSPLHF.

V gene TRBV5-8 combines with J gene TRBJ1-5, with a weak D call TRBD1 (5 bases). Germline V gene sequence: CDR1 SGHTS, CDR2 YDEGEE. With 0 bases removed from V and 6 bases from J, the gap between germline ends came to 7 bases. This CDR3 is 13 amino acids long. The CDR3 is CASSLEGRQPQHF. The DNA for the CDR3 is TGTGCCAGCAGCTTGGAGGGGCGTCAGCCCCAGCATTTT.

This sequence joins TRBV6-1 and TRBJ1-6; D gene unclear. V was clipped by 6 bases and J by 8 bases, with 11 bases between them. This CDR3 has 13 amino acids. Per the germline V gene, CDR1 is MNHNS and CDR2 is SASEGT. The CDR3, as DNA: TGTGCCAGCAGCGCGGATGGGTATTCACCCCTCCACTTT. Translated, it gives CASSADGYSPLHF.

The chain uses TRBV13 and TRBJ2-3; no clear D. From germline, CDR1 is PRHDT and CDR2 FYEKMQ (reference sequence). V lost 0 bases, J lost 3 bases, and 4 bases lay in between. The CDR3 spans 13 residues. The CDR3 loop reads CASSLGRTDTQYF. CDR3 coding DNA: TGTGCCAGCAGCTTAGGGCGAACAGATACGCAGTATTTT.

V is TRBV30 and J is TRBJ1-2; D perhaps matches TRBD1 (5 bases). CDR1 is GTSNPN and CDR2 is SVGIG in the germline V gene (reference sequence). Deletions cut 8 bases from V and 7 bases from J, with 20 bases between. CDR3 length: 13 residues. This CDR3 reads CAGGPRGSAGYTF. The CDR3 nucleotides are TGTGCCGGGGGACCTCGGGGGTCGGCTGGCTACACCTTC.

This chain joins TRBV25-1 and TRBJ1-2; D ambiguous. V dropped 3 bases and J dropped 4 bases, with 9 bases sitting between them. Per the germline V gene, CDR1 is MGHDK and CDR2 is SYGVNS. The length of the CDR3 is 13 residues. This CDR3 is CASSDFELYGYTF. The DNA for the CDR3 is TGTGCCAGCAGTGATTTCGAGCTCTATGGCTACACCTTC.